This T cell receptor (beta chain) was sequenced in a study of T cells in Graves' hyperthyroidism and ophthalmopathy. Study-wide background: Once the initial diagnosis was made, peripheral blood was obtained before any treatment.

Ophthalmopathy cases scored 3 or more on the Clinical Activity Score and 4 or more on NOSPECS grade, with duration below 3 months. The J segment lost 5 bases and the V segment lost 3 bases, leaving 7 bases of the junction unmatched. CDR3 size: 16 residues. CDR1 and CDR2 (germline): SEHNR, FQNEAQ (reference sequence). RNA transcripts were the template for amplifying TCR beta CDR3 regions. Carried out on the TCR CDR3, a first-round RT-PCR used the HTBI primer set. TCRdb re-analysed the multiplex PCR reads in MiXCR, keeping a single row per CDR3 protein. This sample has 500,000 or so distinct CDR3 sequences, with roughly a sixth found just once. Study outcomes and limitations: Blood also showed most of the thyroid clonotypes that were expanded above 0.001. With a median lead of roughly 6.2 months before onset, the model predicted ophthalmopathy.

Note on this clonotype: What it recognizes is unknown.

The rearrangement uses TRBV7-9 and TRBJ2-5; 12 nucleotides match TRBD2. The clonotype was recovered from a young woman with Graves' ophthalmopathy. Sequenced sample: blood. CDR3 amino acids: CASSLGGLAGWETQYF. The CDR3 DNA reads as TGTGCCAGCAGCTTGGGGGGACTAGCGGGCTGGGAGACCCAGTACTTC.